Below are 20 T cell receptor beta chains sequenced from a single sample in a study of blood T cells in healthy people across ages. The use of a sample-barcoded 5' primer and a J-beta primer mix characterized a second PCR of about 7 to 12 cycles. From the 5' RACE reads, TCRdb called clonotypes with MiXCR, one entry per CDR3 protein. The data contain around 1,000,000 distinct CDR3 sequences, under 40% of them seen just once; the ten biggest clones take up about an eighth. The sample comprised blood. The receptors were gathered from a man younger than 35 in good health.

The CDR3, as DNA: TGCAGCGTAGCGGGACAGGGCCTTATGAACACCGGGGAGCTGTTTTTT. Its translation is CSVAGQGLMNTGELFF. The rearrangement links TRBV29-1 to TRBJ2-2, with TRBD1 identical over 9 bases. Trimming removed 6 bases from V and 1 base from J; junction bases left unmatched: 9. The CDR3 has 16 amino acids. CDR1 and CDR2 (germline): SQVTM, ANQGSEA.

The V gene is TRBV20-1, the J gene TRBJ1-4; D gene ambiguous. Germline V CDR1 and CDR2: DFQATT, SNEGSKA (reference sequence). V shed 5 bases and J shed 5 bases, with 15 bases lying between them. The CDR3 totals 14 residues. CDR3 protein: CSAPGEGGNEKLFF. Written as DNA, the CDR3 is TGCAGTGCTCCCGGGGAGGGCGGGAATGAAAAACTGTTTTTT.

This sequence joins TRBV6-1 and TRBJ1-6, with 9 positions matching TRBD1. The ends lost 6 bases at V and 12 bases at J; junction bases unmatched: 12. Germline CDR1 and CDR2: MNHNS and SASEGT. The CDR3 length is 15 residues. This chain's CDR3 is CASRPGDRVIGPLHF. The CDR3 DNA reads TGTGCCAGCAGGCCTGGGGACAGGGTTATTGGACCCCTCCACTTT.

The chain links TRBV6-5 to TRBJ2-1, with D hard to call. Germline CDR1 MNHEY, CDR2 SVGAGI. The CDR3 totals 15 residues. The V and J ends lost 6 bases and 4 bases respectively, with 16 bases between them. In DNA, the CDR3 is TGTGCCAGCAGGTCGTCGACTGAGAAATACAATGAGCAGTTCTTC. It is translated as CASRSSTEKYNEQFF.

The CDR3 nucleotides read TGTGCCAGCAGCCCGGCTCAAGGGTTGTTGGAAAAACTGTTTTTT. Its translation: CASSPAQGLLEKLFF. The J gene is TRBJ1-4, the V gene TRBV7-2; D is unclear. The CDR3 covers 15 residues. V was trimmed by 5 bases and J by 8 bases, leaving 18 bases between them. Germline CDR1 and CDR2: SGHTA and FQGNSA.

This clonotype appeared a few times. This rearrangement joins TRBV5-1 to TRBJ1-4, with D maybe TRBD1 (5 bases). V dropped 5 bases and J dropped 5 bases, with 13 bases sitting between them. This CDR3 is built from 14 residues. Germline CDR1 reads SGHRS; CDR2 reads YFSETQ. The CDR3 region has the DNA TGCGCCAGCAGTCGGGACGTCCAAAATGAAAAACTGTTTTTT. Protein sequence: CASSRDVQNEKLFF.

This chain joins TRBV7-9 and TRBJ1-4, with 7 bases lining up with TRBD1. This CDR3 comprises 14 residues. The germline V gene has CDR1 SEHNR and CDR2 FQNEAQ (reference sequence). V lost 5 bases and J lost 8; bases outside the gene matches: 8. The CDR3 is CASSLTGEEEKLFF. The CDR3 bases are TGTGCCAGCAGCCTTACAGGGGAGGAAGAAAAACTGTTTTTT.

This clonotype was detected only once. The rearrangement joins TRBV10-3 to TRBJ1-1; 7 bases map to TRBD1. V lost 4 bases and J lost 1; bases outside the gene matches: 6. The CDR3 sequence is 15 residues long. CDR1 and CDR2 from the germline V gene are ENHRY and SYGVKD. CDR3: CAISAYRGENTEAFF. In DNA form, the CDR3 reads TGTGCCATCAGTGCCTACAGGGGTGAGAACACTGAAGCTTTCTTT.

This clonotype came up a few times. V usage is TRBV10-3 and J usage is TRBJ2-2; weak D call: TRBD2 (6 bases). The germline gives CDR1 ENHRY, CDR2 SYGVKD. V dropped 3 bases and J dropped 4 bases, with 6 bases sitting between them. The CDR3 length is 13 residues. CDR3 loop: CAISEAGTGELFF. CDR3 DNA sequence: TGTGCCATCAGTGAAGCGGGCACCGGGGAGCTGTTTTTT.

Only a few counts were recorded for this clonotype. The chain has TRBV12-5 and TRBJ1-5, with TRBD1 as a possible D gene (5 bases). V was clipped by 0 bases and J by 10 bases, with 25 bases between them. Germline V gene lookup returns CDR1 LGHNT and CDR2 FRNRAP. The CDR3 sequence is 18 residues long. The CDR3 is CASGLVMETEGLLFPQHF. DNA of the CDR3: TGTGCTAGTGGTTTGGTAATGGAGACAGAAGGACTTCTTTTTCCCCAGCATTTT.

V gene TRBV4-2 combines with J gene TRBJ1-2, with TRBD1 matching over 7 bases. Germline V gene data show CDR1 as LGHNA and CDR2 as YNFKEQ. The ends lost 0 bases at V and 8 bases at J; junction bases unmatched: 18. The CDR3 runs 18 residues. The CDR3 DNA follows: TGTGCCAGCAGCCAAGAGCTCGGACAGGCCCTTAACTATGGCGGCTACACCTTC. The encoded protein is CASSQELGQALNYGGYTF.

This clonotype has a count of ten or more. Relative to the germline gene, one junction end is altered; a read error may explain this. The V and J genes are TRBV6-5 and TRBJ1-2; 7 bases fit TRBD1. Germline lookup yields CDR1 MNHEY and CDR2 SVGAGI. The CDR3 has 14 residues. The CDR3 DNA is TGCGCCAGCAGCTACGGGACAGCAAACTATGGCTACACCTTC. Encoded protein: CASSYGTANYGYTF.

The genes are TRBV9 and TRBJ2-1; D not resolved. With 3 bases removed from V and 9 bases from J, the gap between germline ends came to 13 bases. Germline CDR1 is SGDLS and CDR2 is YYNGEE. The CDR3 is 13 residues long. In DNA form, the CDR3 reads TGTGCCAGCAGCGCCACCCCCATGGGTGAGCAGTTCTTC. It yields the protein CASSATPMGEQFF. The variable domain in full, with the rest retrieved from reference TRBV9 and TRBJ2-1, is DSGVTQTPKHLITATGQRVTLRCSPRSGDLSVYWYQQSLDQGLQFLIQYYNGEERAKGNILERFSAQQFPDLHSELNLSSLELGDSALYFCASSATPMGEQFFGPGTRLTVL.

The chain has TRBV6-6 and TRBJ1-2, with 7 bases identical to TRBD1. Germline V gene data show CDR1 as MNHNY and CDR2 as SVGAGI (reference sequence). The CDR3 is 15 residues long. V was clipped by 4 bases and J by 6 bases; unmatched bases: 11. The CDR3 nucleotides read TGTGCCAGCAGTTCCGTGACAGGGTACATCGATGGCTACACCTTC. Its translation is CASSSVTGYIDGYTF.

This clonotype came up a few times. The CDR3 spells CASSQDQGAFRTGELFF. The CDR3 DNA follows: TGTGCCAGCAGCCAAGATCAAGGGGCGTTTCGGACCGGGGAGCTGTTTTTT. This chain links TRBV4-2 with TRBJ2-2; weak D call: TRBD1 (5 bases). This CDR3 has 17 residues. CDR1 is LGHNA, CDR2 YNFKEQ, per germline. The V end lost 0 bases, the J end lost 5 bases, and 16 bases lay between the germline ends.

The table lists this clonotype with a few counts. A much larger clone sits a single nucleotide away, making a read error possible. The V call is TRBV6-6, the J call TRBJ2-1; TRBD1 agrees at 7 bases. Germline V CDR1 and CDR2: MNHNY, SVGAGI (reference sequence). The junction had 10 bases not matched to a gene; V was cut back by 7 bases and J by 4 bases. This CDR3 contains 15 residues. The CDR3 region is CASTSTAGGYNEQFF. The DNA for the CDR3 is TGTGCCAGCACATCAACGGCAGGGGGTTACAATGAGCAGTTCTTC.

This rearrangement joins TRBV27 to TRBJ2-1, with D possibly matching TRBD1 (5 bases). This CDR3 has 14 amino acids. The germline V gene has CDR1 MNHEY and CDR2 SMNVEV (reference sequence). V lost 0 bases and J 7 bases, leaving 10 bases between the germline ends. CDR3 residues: CASSLSQGGNEQFF. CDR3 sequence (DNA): TGTGCCAGCAGTTTATCGCAGGGTGGGAATGAGCAGTTCTTC.

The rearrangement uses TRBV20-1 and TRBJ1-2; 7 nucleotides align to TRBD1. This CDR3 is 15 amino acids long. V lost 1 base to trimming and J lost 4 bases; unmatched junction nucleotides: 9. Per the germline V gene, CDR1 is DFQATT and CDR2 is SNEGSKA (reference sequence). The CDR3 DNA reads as TGCAGTGCTAGAGTATCGGCAGGGGGGAGCTATGGCTACACCTTC. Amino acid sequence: CSARVSAGGSYGYTF.

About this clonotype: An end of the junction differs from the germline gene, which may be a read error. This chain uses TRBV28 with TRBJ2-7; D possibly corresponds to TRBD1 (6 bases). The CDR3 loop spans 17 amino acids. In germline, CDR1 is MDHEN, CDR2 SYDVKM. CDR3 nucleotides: TGTGCCAGCAGTTTAAAGGTTTACAGGGTCAAATCCTACAAGCAGTACTTC. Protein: CASSLKVYRVKSYKQYF.

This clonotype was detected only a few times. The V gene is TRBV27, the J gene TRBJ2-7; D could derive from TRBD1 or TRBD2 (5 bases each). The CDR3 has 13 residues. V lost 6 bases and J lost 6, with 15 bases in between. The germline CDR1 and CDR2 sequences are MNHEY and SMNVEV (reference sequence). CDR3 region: CASSSGASAEQYF. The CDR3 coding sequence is TGTGCCAGCAGCTCCGGGGCCTCGGCCGAGCAGTACTTC.